The entry that follows covers one T cell receptor beta chain sequence. Its target is unknown. This entry is derived from a study of T-cell memory formation after mild COVID-19. Study-level points and caveats: Contracting CD4+ clones sat mainly in CM and EM; CD8+ in EMRA.

TCRdb reprocessed the 5' RACE reads via MiXCR and lists one record per CDR3 protein. The table lists around 450,000 distinct CDR3 sequences, approximately 24% of them singletons. V was shortened by 5 bases and J by 3 bases, with 10 bases between the two germline ends. This CDR3 comprises 13 residues. Sequencing was carried out using PBMCs or a T cell subset sorted from them (not recorded which). V gene TRBV6-7 combines with J gene TRBJ1-2; D possibly corresponds to TRBD1 (6 bases). TRBV6-7 is designated an ORF whose function remains uncertain. This clonotype originated in an adult woman who had mild COVID-19 (a few samples of this study predate the infection). Cell type and time point are not known. CDR3 DNA sequence: TGTGCCAGCAGTAAGACAGGTTACTATGGCTACACCTTC. Translation gives CASSKTGYYGYTF.